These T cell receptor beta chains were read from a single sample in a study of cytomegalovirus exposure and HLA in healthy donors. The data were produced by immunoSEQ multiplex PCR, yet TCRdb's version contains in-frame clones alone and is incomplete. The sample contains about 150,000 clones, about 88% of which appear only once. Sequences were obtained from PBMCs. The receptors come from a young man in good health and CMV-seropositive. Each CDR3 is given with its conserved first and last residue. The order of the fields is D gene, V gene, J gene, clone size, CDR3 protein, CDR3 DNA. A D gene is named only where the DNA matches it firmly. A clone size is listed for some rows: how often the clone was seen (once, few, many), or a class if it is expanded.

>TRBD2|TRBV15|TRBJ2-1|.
CATSRGLAGSGNEQFF
TGTGCCACCAGCAGAGGACTAGCGGGGTCCGGAAATGAGCAGTTCTTC
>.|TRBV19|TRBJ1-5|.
CASSLIGGAGQPQHF
TGTGCCAGTAGTCTCATTGGGGGGGCCGGCCAGCCCCAGCATTTT
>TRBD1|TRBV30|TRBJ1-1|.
CAWSDGQGNTEAFF
TGTGCCTGGAGTGACGGACAGGGAAACACTGAAGCTTTCTTT
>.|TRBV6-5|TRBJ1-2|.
CASSPPTGYGYTF
TGTGCCAGCAGTCCACCCACAGGGTACGGCTACACCTTC
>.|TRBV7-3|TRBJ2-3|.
CASSLGTRTDTQYF
TGTGCCAGCAGCCTGGGAACTAGGACAGATACGCAGTATTTT
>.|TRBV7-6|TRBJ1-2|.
CASSLGPRVTNYGYTF
TGTGCCAGCAGCTTAGGCCCCCGGGTTACAAACTATGGCTACACCTTC
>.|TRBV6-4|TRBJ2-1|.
CASSVGQTDYNEQFF
TGTGCCAGCAGTGTGGGGCAGACCGATTACAATGAGCAGTTCTTC
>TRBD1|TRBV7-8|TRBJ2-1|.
CASRYRGGYNEQFF
TGTGCCAGCAGATACAGGGGCGGGTACAATGAGCAGTTCTTC
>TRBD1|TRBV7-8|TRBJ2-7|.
CASSLRGRQGSYEQYF
TGTGCCAGCAGCTTGAGAGGGCGACAGGGGTCCTACGAGCAGTACTTC
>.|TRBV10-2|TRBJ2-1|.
CASIYNRAASYNEQFF
TGCGCCAGCATATATAACAGGGCGGCCTCCTACAATGAGCAGTTCTTC
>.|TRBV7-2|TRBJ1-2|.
CASSQENLYYGYTF
TGTGCCAGCAGCCAAGAGAACCTCTACTATGGCTACACCTTC
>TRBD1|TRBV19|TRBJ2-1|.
CASSIDGQGPGRSYNEQFF
TGTGCCAGTAGTATAGATGGACAGGGCCCGGGCCGCTCCTACAATGAGCAGTTCTTC
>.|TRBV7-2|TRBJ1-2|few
CASSPSGQANYGYTF
TGTGCCAGCAGCCCCTCTGGCCAAGCTAACTATGGCTACACCTTC
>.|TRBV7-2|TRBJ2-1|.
CASSFTFPGEQFF
TGTGCCAGCAGCTTCACTTTCCCGGGTGAGCAGTTCTTC
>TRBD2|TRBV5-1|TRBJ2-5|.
CASSLGTSGREETQYF
TGCGCCAGCAGCTTGGGGACTAGCGGGAGGGAAGAGACCCAGTACTTC
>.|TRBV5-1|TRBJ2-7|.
CASSSRFGEQYF
TGCGCCAGCAGCTCGAGGTTCGGCGAGCAGTACTTC
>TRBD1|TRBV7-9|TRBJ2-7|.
CASSFTGDEQYF
TGTGCCAGCAGCTTCACAGGGGACGAGCAGTACTTC
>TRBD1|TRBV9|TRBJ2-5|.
CASSAEGANQETQYF
TGTGCCAGCAGCGCCGAGGGGGCTAATCAAGAGACCCAGTACTTC
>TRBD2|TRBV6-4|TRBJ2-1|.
CASSDGVAGGYNEQFF
TGTGCCAGCAGTGACGGGGTAGCGGGGGGCTACAATGAGCAGTTCTTC
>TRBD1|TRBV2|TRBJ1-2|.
CASSRTGINYGYTF
TGTGCCAGCAGCCGGACAGGGATCAACTATGGCTACACCTTC
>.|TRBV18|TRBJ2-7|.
CASSPPGRGSYEQYF
TGTGCCAGCTCACCACCGGGCAGGGGTAGCTACGAGCAGTACTTC
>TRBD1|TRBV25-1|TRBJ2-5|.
CASRTALGQGQETQYF
TGTGCCAGCAGGACGGCCCTGGGACAGGGTCAAGAGACCCAGTACTTC
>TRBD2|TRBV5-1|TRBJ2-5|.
CASSPGGAQETQYF
TGCGCCAGCAGCCCCGGGGGGGCCCAAGAGACCCAGTACTTC
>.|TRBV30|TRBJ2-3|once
CAWTNLLADTQYF
TGTGCCTGGACCAATTTGCTAGCAGATACGCAGTATTTT
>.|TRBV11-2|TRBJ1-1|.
CASSLGQLNTEAFF
TGTGCCAGCAGCTTAGGGCAGTTGAACACTGAAGCTTTCTTT
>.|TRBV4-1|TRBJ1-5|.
CASSQGSSGVGQPQHF
TGCGCCAGCAGCCAAGGATCGTCAGGGGTGGGCCAGCCCCAGCATTTT
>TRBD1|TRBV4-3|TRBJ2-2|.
CASSATQGSSGELFF
TGCGCCAGCAGCGCAACACAGGGGTCTTCCGGGGAGCTGTTTTTT
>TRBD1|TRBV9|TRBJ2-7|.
CASSAAGTGPYEQYF
TGTGCCAGCAGCGCCGCCGGGACAGGGCCGTACGAGCAGTACTTC
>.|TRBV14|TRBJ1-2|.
CASGPTVLYGYTF
TGTGCCAGCGGCCCGACAGTTTTATATGGCTACACCTTC
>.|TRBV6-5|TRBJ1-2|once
CASRPDRNYGYTF
TGTGCCAGCAGGCCCGACAGAAACTATGGCTACACCTTC
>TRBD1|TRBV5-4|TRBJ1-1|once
CASSLGQGAVTEAFF
TGTGCCAGCAGCTTGGGGCAGGGGGCCGTTACTGAAGCTTTCTTT
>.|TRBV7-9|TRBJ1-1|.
CASSITATREATEAFF
TGTGCCAGCAGCATTACGGCCACTCGGGAGGCCACTGAAGCTTTCTTT
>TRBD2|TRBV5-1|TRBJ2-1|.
CASSLGGGGPPIYNEQFF
TGCGCCAGCAGCTTGGGCGGCGGGGGGCCCCCCATTTACAATGAGCAGTTCTTC
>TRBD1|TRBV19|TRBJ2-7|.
CASAMTGVDEQYF
TGTGCCAGTGCGATGACAGGGGTGGACGAGCAGTACTTC
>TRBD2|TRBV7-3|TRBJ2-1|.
CASSSLAGEGNEQFF
TGTGCCAGCAGTTCTTTAGCGGGAGAAGGCAATGAGCAGTTCTTC
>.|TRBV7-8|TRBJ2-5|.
CASSLAPGAGETQYF
TGTGCCAGCAGCTTAGCTCCAGGGGCTGGAGAGACCCAGTACTTC
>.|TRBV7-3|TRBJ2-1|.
CASSLLSGNEQFF
TGTGCCAGCAGCTTACTTAGCGGCAATGAGCAGTTCTTC